This T cell receptor beta chain was sequenced for a study of blood T cell repertoires in COVID-19. Study-wide context: PBMCs, B-cell-depleted T cells, or T cells were the source of the cDNA or gDNA that made up the material.

Germline V gene lookup returns CDR1 SGHNT and CDR2 YYREEE (reference sequence). V shed 3 bases and J 0 bases; nucleotides not matched to a gene: 8. There are 16 residues in the CDR3. Per the authors' pipeline: Amplifying reference gene primers gave estimates of nucleated cell counts. This table comes from immunoSEQ multiplex PCR, and its TCRdb copy is limited to in-frame clones, with some not included. D and trimming were read from the DNA, whereas the V and J calls and clone size are those reported in that table. The sample has roughly 330,000 clones, roughly 86% seen once. Source material: peripheral blood. The genes are TRBV5-4 and TRBJ1-2, with 7 bases fitting TRBD1. The sequence derives from a man aged 30-40 years with COVID-19, enrolled during active disease. The CDR3 DNA sequence: TGTGCCAGCAGCTCTCCAGGGGGGATAGCTAACTATGGCTACACCTTC. Translation gives CASSSPGGIANYGYTF.